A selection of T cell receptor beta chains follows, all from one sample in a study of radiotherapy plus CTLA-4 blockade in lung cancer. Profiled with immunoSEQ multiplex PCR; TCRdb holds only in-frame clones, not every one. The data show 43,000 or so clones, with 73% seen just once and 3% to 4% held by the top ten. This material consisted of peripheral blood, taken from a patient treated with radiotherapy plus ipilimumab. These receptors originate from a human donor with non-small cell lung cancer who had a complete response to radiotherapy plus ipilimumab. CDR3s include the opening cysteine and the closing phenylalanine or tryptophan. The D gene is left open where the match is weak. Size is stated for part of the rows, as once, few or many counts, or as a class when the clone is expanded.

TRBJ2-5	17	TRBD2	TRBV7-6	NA	CASSLGALAGARETQYF	TGTGCCAGCAGCTTAGGTGCACTAGCGGGAGCCAGGGAGACCCAGTACTTC
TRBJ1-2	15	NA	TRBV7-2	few	CASSLAQGTYYGYTF	TGTGCCAGCAGCTTAGCACAGGGTACCTACTATGGCTACACCTTC
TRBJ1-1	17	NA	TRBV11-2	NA	CASSLGNRMTLNTEAFF	TGTGCCAGCAGCTTAGGCAACAGGATGACTTTGAACACTGAAGCTTTCTTT
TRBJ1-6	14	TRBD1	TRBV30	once	CASPGQGVYSPLHF	TGTGCCTCACCGGGACAGGGGGTTTATTCACCCCTCCACTTT
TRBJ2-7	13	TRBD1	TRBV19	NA	CASRDRASYEQYF	TGTGCCAGCCGGGACAGGGCCTCCTACGAGCAGTACTTC
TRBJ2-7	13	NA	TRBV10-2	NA	CASRSTAAYEQYF	TGCGCCAGCAGATCGACAGCCGCCTACGAGCAGTACTTC
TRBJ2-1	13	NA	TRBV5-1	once	CASSLDYYNEQFF	TGCGCCAGCAGCTTGGACTATTACAATGAGCAGTTCTTC
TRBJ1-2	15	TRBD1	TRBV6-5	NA	CASSYSRDRGRGYTF	TGTGCCAGCAGTTACTCGCGCGACAGGGGTAGAGGCTACACCTTC
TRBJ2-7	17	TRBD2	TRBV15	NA	CATRQGRTSGRPYEQYF	TGTGCCACTAGACAGGGAAGGACTAGCGGGAGACCCTACGAGCAGTACTTC
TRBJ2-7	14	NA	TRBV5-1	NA	CASSLNLAFYEQYF	TGCGCCAGCAGCTTGAATCTAGCCTTCTACGAGCAGTACTTC
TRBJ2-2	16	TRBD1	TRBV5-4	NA	CASSHRQGADTGELFF	TGTGCCAGCAGCCACCGACAGGGCGCGGACACCGGGGAGCTGTTTTTT
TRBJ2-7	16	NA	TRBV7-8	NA	CASSLASAGRYYEQYF	TGTGCCAGCAGCTTAGCATCGGCAGGGCGCTACTACGAGCAGTACTTC
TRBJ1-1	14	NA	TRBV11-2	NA	CASRGLAGNTEAFF	TGTGCCAGCAGGGGTCTCGCGGGGAACACTGAAGCTTTCTTT
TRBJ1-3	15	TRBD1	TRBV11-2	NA	CASTRSDRAGRTIYF	TGTGCCAGCACCCGATCGGACAGGGCGGGCCGCACCATATATTTT
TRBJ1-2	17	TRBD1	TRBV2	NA	CASRSRISGQAHYGYTF	TGTGCCAGCAGAAGTAGGATTAGCGGACAGGCCCACTATGGCTACACCTTC
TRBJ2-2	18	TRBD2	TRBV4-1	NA	CASSQKLAGGLVTGELFF	TGCGCCAGCAGCCAGAAACTAGCGGGGGGGCTAGTGACCGGGGAGCTGTTTTTT
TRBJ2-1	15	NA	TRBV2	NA	CASSTTGTTYNEQFF	TGTGCCAGCAGTACTACAGGGACGACCTACAATGAGCAGTTCTTC
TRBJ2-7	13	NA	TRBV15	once	CATSRDRGYEQYF	TGTGCCACCAGCAGAGATCGGGGGTACGAGCAGTACTTC
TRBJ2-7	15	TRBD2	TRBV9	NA	CASSTGLAGPYEQYF	TGTGCCAGCAGTACGGGACTAGCGGGCCCCTACGAGCAGTACTTC
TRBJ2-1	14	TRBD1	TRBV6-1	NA	CASTVDRAYNEQFF	TGTGCCAGCACTGTAGACAGGGCTTACAATGAGCAGTTCTTC
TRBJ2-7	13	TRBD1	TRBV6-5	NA	CASSSQGAGEQYF	TGTGCCAGCAGTTCACAGGGGGCGGGTGAGCAGTACTTC
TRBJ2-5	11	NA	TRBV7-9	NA	CASSSQETQYF	TGTGCCAGCAGCTCGCAAGAGACCCAGTACTTC
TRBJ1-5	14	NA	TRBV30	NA	CAWSAGLRNQPQHF	TGTGCCTGGAGTGCAGGACTTCGCAATCAGCCCCAGCATTTT
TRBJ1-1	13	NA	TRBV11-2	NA	CASSTTLNTEAFF	TGTGCCAGCAGCACGACACTGAACACTGAAGCTTTCTTT
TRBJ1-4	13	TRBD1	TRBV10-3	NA	CAIKGQVNEKLFF	TGTGCCATCAAGGGACAGGTTAATGAAAAACTGTTTTTT
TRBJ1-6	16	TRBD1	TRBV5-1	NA	CASSPGQGYDNSPLHF	TGCGCCAGCAGCCCAGGACAGGGTTATGATAATTCACCCCTCCACTTT
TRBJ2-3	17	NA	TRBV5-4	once	CASSLGGPNFFVDTQYF	TGTGCCAGCAGCTTAGGAGGGCCGAATTTTTTCGTGGATACGCAGTATTTT
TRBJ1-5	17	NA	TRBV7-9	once	CASSKSSGVVGNQPQHF	TGTGCCAGCAGCAAAAGTTCAGGGGTTGTTGGCAATCAGCCCCAGCATTTT
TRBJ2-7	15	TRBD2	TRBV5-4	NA	CASSPAGGRAYEQYF	TGTGCCAGCAGCCCAGCGGGGGGTCGCGCCTACGAGCAGTACTTC
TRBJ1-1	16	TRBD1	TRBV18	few	CASSLGQGSSGTEAFF	TGTGCCAGCTCACTTGGACAGGGAAGTTCGGGCACTGAAGCTTTCTTT
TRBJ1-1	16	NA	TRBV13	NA	CASSFSIRRENTEAFF	TGTGCCAGCAGCTTTTCAATTAGGAGGGAAAACACTGAAGCTTTCTTT
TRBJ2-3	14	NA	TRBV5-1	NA	CASRRQGSSDTQYF	TGCGCCAGCAGGAGGCAGGGGAGCTCAGATACGCAGTATTTT
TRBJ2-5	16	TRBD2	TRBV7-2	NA	CASSSGLAGGRETQYF	TGTGCCAGCAGCTCGGGACTAGCGGGGGGGCGAGAGACCCAGTACTTC
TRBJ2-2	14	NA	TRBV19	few	CASRADSPTGELFF	TGTGCCAGTAGGGCGGACAGTCCCACCGGGGAGCTGTTTTTT
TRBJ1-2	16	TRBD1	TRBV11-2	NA	CASSLGSARGQNGYTF	TGTGCCAGCAGCTTAGGGTCGGCCAGGGGGCAAAATGGCTACACCTTC
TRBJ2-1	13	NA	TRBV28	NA	CASSLGTYNEQFF	TGTGCCAGCAGTCTCGGGACCTACAATGAGCAGTTCTTC
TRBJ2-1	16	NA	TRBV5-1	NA	CASSLASGVQVGEQFF	TGCGCCAGCAGCTTGGCCTCGGGGGTCCAGGTCGGGGAGCAGTTCTTC
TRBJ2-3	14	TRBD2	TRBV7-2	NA	CASSQAGPPDTQYF	TGTGCCAGCAGCCAAGCGGGGCCACCAGATACGCAGTATTTT
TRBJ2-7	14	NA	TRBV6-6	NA	CASPSPGPSYEQYF	TGTGCCAGTCCCTCGCCAGGCCCTTCCTACGAGCAGTACTTC